The 22 T cell receptor beta chains listed next were all sequenced from one sample in a study of OX40 agonist ivuxolimab in advanced cancers. The data were produced by immunoSEQ multiplex PCR, yet TCRdb's version contains in-frame clones alone and is incomplete. The sample contains roughly 45,000 clones, roughly 79% of which appear only once. Material: CD4+ or CD8+ T cells sorted from blood, obtained in a trial of the OX40 agonist ivuxolimab. These receptors were collected from an adult with an advanced solid tumor such as melanoma, head and neck, liver or kidney cancer.

The chain couples TRBV9 to TRBJ1-1; no reliable D call. Germline V gives CDR1 SGDLS, CDR2 YYNGEE. With 3 bases removed from V and 7 bases from J, the gap between germline ends came to 13 bases. The length of the CDR3 is 13 residues. The CDR3 DNA reads as TGTGCCAGCAGCGCCGGAGCTTTCGATGAAGCTTTCTTT. Translating it yields CASSAGAFDEAFF.

V and J are TRBV5-1 and TRBJ1-1; D not resolved. Germline values: CDR1 SGHRS, CDR2 YFSETQ. The CDR3 is made up of 15 amino acids. V gave up 0 bases and J gave up 4 bases, with 13 bases separating them. The CDR3, as DNA: TGCGCCAGCAGCTTGGGTCCATCCCGGGGCACTGAAGCTTTCTTT. Its protein is CASSLGPSRGTEAFF.

This sequence joins TRBV5-1 and TRBJ1-1; D call uncertain. V gave up 0 bases and J gave up 1 base, with 7 bases separating them. CDR1 is SGHRS, CDR2 YFSETQ, per germline. The CDR3 totals 14 residues. The CDR3 loop is CASSLGDSNTEAFF. Here the CDR3 DNA reads TGCGCCAGCAGCTTGGGCGATTCGAACACTGAAGCTTTCTTT. The whole variable domain, remainder taken from reference TRBV5-1 and TRBJ1-1, is KAGVTQTPRYLIKTRGQQVTLSCSPISGHRSVSWYQQTPGQGLQFLFEYFSETQRNKGNFPGRFSGRQFSNSRSEMNVSTLELGDSALYLCASSLGDSNTEAFFGQGTRLTVV.

This clone was observed a handful of times. The V gene is TRBV2, the J gene TRBJ1-5; 7 bases are a match to TRBD1. CDR1 SNHLY and CDR2 FYNNEI come from the germline V gene. This CDR3 has 15 residues. Trimming took 6 bases from V and 0 from J; bases not matched to a gene: 5. The CDR3 nucleotides read TGTGCCAGCAGCTCACAGGGGATTAGCAATCAGCCCCAGCATTTT. This codes for CASSSQGISNQPQHF.

The V and J genes are TRBV15 and TRBJ2-4; D is perhaps TRBD1 or TRBD2 (5 bases each). V was pared by 2 bases and J by 7 bases, with 15 bases between. Germline CDR1 reads LNHNV; CDR2 reads YYDKDF (reference sequence). CDR3 size: 15 residues. This chain's CDR3 is CATSRYGARLNIQYF. The CDR3 DNA sequence: TGTGCCACCAGCAGATACGGGGCTAGATTGAACATTCAGTACTTC.

V and J are TRBV6-1 and TRBJ1-2; a weak D match, TRBD1 (6 bases). This CDR3 has 13 residues. With 6 bases removed from V and 9 bases from J, the gap between germline ends came to 17 bases. The germline V gene has CDR1 MNHNS and CDR2 SASEGT. CDR3: CASSGPRGSRYTF. The DNA of the CDR3 is TGTGCCAGCAGCGGACCAAGGGGGTCACGCTACACCTTC.

The chain carries TRBV7-9 and TRBJ2-1; 10 nucleotides align to TRBD2. CDR1 is SEHNR, CDR2 FQNEAQ, per germline (reference sequence). The CDR3 spans 17 residues. Losses at the gene ends were 6 bases for V and 3 bases for J; bases not matched to a gene: 11. CDR3 sequence reads: CASSPPSGSVSYNEQFF. CDR3 nucleotides: TGTGCCAGCAGTCCCCCTAGCGGGAGCGTTAGCTACAATGAGCAGTTCTTC.

J is TRBJ1-2 and V is TRBV2, with 8 bases matching TRBD1. This CDR3 is built from 14 residues. Germline trimming cut 4 bases from V and 6 bases from J; bases unmatched to any gene: 7. Germline V gives CDR1 SNHLY, CDR2 FYNNEI. The CDR3 DNA reads as TGTGCCAGCAGTGTCCTGACAGGGGACGATGGCTACACCTTC. It yields the protein CASSVLTGDDGYTF.

This clone appeared a few times. J is TRBJ1-2 and V is TRBV6-6; 11 bases fit TRBD1. This CDR3 comprises 16 residues. The V and J ends lost 5 bases and 2 bases, in that order; junction bases with no gene match: 7. CDR1 and CDR2 from the germline V gene are MNHNY and SVGAGI (reference sequence). CDR3 protein: CASSAPGTGGNYGYTF. The CDR3 coding sequence is TGTGCCAGCAGTGCTCCCGGGACAGGGGGGAACTATGGCTACACCTTC.

This chain links TRBV19 with TRBJ2-4; 12 nucleotides align to TRBD2. The germline V gene has CDR1 LNHDA and CDR2 SQIVND (reference sequence). Losses at the gene ends were 5 bases for V and 3 bases for J; bases not matched to a gene: 20. The CDR3 length is 21 residues. CDR3 sequence reads: CASSSPRLAGVREIVKNIQYF. DNA of the CDR3: TGTGCCAGTAGTTCCCCGCGACTAGCGGGAGTTAGGGAAATCGTCAAAAACATTCAGTACTTC. Based on the CDR3 plus reference TRBV19 and TRBJ2-4, the full variable domain is DGGITQSPKYLFRKEGQNVTLSCEQNLNHDAMYWYRQDPGQGLRLIYYSQIVNDFQKGDIAEGYSVSREKKESFPLTVTSAQKNPTAFYLCASSSPRLAGVREIVKNIQYFGAGTRLSVL.

The chain carries TRBV7-2 and TRBJ1-6; D call uncertain. This CDR3 region has 15 residues. Germline V lookup: CDR1 SGHTA, CDR2 FQGNSA. Trimming took off 1 base at V and 7 bases at J, with 11 bases between the two ends. CDR3 sequence reads: CASSLGPGNNSPLHF. Written as DNA, the CDR3 is TGTGCCAGCAGCTTAGGTCCGGGGAACAATTCACCCCTCCACTTT. Using reference TRBV7-2 and TRBJ1-6 for the parts outside the CDR3, the full variable domain is GAGVSQSPSNKVTEKGKDVELRCDPISGHTALYWYRQSLGQGLEFLIYFQGNSAPDKSGLPSDRFSAERTGGSVSTLTIQRTQQEDSAVYLCASSLGPGNNSPLHFGNGTRLTVT.

This clone has only one observation. Because the CDR3's place on the DNA is in doubt, the DNA is left out and the CDR3 is given as listed by TCRdb. The CDR3: CAWSVGQGAWYF. The V call is TRBV30, the J call TRBJ2-5; the table's D call TRBD1 went unverified against the DNA. Germline V gives CDR1 GTSNPN, CDR2 SVGIG (reference sequence). 12 amino acids form the CDR3, both terminal residues included.

The chain employs TRBV11-3 and TRBJ1-5; no reliable D call. Germline V lookup: CDR1 SGHNT, CDR2 YENEEA. Trimming stripped 1 base from V and 2 bases from J, with 18 bases between. The CDR3 extends over 18 amino acids. CDR3 DNA sequence: TGTGCCAGCAGCTTAGGGGCAGGAAACTATATGCGCAATCAGCCCCAGCATTTT. Translating gives CASSLGAGNYMRNQPQHF. The complete variable domain, with remaining parts taken from reference TRBV11-3 and TRBJ1-5, reads EAGVVQSPRYKIIEKKQPVAFWCNPISGHNTLYWYLQNLGQGPELLIRYENEEAVDDSQLPKDRFSAERLKGVDSTLKIQPAELGDSAVYLCASSLGAGNYMRNQPQHFGDGTRLSIL.

V and J are TRBV5-6 and TRBJ2-1, with a tentative D call TRBD2 (5 bases). The CDR3 has 14 amino acids. The V gene's germline CDR1 is SGHDT and CDR2 YYEEEE. V dropped 4 bases and J dropped 4 bases, with 12 bases sitting between them. This CDR3 is CASSPYPGYNEQFF. CDR3 coding DNA: TGTGCCAGCAGCCCGTACCCGGGGTACAATGAGCAGTTCTTC.

The rearrangement joins TRBV19 to TRBJ1-4; TRBD1 agrees at 8 bases. From germline, CDR1 is LNHDA and CDR2 SQIVND (reference sequence). This CDR3 comprises 16 residues. V was clipped by 6 bases and J by 7 bases; unmatched bases: 13. As DNA, the CDR3 is TGTGCCAGTAGGGGACAGGTGGGATCCGTAACTGAAAAACTGTTTTTT. Translated, it gives CASRGQVGSVTEKLFF.

This clone turned up a few times. The V call is TRBV19, the J call TRBJ2-2; D is perhaps TRBD2 (5 bases). Trimming shortened V by 7 bases and J by 2 bases, and 14 bases separated the two germline ends. Germline lookup yields CDR1 LNHDA and CDR2 SQIVND (reference sequence). This CDR3 is 15 amino acids long. The chain's CDR3 is CASTESSLNTGELFF. DNA of the CDR3: TGTGCCAGTACGGAGTCTAGCCTAAACACCGGGGAGCTGTTTTTT.

This chain connects TRBV6-1 to TRBJ1-2; TRBD1 matches 7 bases. Per the germline V gene, CDR1 is MNHNS and CDR2 is SASEGT. This CDR3 has 13 residues. Germline trimming cut 5 bases from V and 5 bases from J; bases unmatched to any gene: 5. CDR3: CASSIDRVYGYTF. CDR3 sequence (DNA): TGTGCCAGCAGTATCGACAGGGTATATGGCTACACCTTC.

The chain combines TRBV6-1 with TRBJ1-2, with D unclear. With 6 bases removed from V and 4 bases from J, the gap between germline ends came to 15 bases. The V gene's germline CDR1 is MNHNS and CDR2 SASEGT. The CDR3 has 14 residues. The CDR3 nucleotides are TGTGCCAGCAGCGACATCAACGGTGGCTATGGCTACACCTTC. Translated, it gives CASSDINGGYGYTF.

The chain employs TRBV30 and TRBJ1-3; 7 nucleotides line up with TRBD1. This CDR3 has 15 residues. Trimming cost V 5 bases and J 2 bases; bases outside gene matches: 9. Germline CDR1 and CDR2: GTSNPN and SVGIG (reference sequence). Here the CDR3 DNA reads TGTGCCTGGGCACACAGGGGATCTACTGGAAACACCATATATTTT. Its translation is CAWAHRGSTGNTIYF.

This chain's CDR3 is CASSSPSGRELYYEQYF. The CDR3 coding sequence is TGTGCCAGCAGCTCCCCGAGCGGGAGAGAGCTATACTACGAGCAGTACTTC. The J gene is TRBJ2-7, the V gene TRBV7-8; 8 bases match TRBD2. CDR3 size: 17 residues. Germline V gives CDR1 SGHVS, CDR2 FQNEAQ. With V trimmed by 4 bases and J by 3 bases, 14 bases remained unmatched.

This clone was counted only a few times. The CDR3 loop is CASSAQDYYGYTF. The DNA for the CDR3 is TGTGCCAGCAGTGCTCAGGACTACTATGGCTACACCTTC. J is TRBJ1-2 and V is TRBV6-1; no definite D call. The CDR3 length is 13 residues. CDR1 is MNHNS, CDR2 SASEGT, per germline. The germline V and J ends were trimmed by 4 bases and 3 bases, with 9 bases remaining between them.

This chain links TRBV2 with TRBJ2-1; D may be TRBD2 (6 bases). The CDR3 runs to 15 residues. The germline V and J ends were trimmed by 4 bases and 4 bases, with 14 bases remaining between them. Per germline, CDR1 SNHLY and CDR2 FYNNEI. The CDR3 sequence is CASSVGGDFYNEQFF. CDR3 nucleotide sequence: TGTGCCAGCAGTGTGGGGGGAGATTTTTACAATGAGCAGTTCTTC. The complete variable domain, with remaining parts taken from reference TRBV2 and TRBJ2-1, reads EPEVTQTPSHQVTQMGQEVILRCVPISNHLYFYWYRQILGQKVEFLVSFYNNEISEKSEIFDDQFSVERPDGSNFTLKIRSTKLEDSAMYFCASSVGGDFYNEQFFGPGTRLTVL.